These 18 T cell receptor beta chains share one sample of origin, sequenced in a study of blood T cell repertoires in COVID-19. TCRdb's table, derived via immunoSEQ multiplex PCR, lists solely in-frame clones and lacks some. The sample has about 250,000 clones, roughly four fifths seen once. The sequencing sample was made of PBMCs or T cells enriched from blood (not recorded which). These receptors all come from a middle-aged man who had recovered from COVID-19.

The chain links TRBV27 to TRBJ2-5, with D maybe TRBD1 (5 bases). The CDR3 loop spans 17 amino acids. Germline V gene data show CDR1 as MNHEY and CDR2 as SMNVEV (reference sequence). V lost 5 bases and J lost 7, with 26 bases in between. Here the CDR3 reads CASSPDSLGAWLRTQYF. The CDR3 DNA follows: TGTGCCAGCAGTCCCGACAGCTTAGGGGCCTGGCTAAGGACCCAGTACTTC.

J is TRBJ2-7 and V is TRBV10-3, with D possibly TRBD2 on 7 matching bases. V was pared by 3 bases and J by 0 bases, with 9 bases between. The CDR3 spans 14 residues. Germline V gene lookup returns CDR1 ENHRY and CDR2 SYGVKD. CDR3 region: CAISDGGASYEQYF. The CDR3 DNA is TGTGCCATCAGTGATGGGGGGGCCTCCTACGAGCAGTACTTC.

The chain links TRBV7-9 to TRBJ1-4; D not certain. The CDR3 loop spans 14 amino acids. From germline, CDR1 is SEHNR and CDR2 FQNEAQ (reference sequence). Deletions cut 3 bases from V and 3 bases from J, with 8 bases between. CDR3 region: CASSLRGANEKLFF. CDR3 DNA sequence: TGTGCCAGCAGCTTGCGGGGAGCTAATGAAAAACTGTTTTTT.

The chain uses TRBV7-3 and TRBJ1-2, with D unclear. Germline V gene data show CDR1 as SGHTA and CDR2 as FQGTGA. V dropped 5 bases and J dropped 4 bases, with 8 bases sitting between them. The CDR3 is 12 amino acids. This CDR3 reads CASSPIGYGYTF. In DNA form, the CDR3 reads TGTGCCAGCAGCCCGATCGGCTATGGCTACACCTTC.

This chain links TRBV19 with TRBJ2-3, with no clear D. With 3 bases removed from V and 6 bases from J, the gap between germline ends came to 4 bases. The CDR3 spans 11 residues. The V gene's germline CDR1 is LNHDA and CDR2 SQIVND (reference sequence). CDR3 sequence reads: CASSIRDTQYF. The CDR3 region has the DNA TGTGCCAGTAGTATTCGGGATACGCAGTATTTT.

A few counts support this clone. The chain couples TRBV19 to TRBJ1-4; possible D gene TRBD1, 6 bases. V was cut by 9 bases and J by 4 bases, with 15 bases left in between. The CDR3 is made up of 14 amino acids. Per germline, CDR1 LNHDA and CDR2 SQIVND (reference sequence). CDR3 DNA: TGTGCCAGACCACAGGGATCAGGTAATGAAAAACTGTTTTTT. Residues: CARPQGSGNEKLFF.

The rearrangement links TRBV3-1 (or the pseudogene TRBV3-2) to TRBJ1-3, with D uncertain. CDR3 length: 13 residues. Trimming removed 4 bases from V and 4 bases from J, with 8 bases in between. Looked up from germline, CDR1 is LGHDT and CDR2 is YNNKEL (reference sequence). The CDR3 protein is CASSPAYGNTIYF. The CDR3 DNA sequence: TGTGCCAGCAGCCCCGCCTACGGAAACACCATATATTTT.

This clone was recorded only once. The chain is built from TRBV6-5 and TRBJ1-2; 7 nucleotides agree with TRBD1. This CDR3 has 13 amino acids. CDR1 is MNHEY, CDR2 SVGAGI, per germline. V was pared by 7 bases and J by 4 bases, with 6 bases of the junction left unmatched. CDR3 loop: CASTEGQLYGYTF. For the CDR3, the DNA is TGTGCCAGCACCGAGGGACAGCTCTATGGCTACACCTTC.

The chain has TRBV5-4 and TRBJ1-2; tentatively, D is TRBD1 (6 bases). This CDR3 contains 15 residues. The germline gives CDR1 SGHNT, CDR2 YYREEE (reference sequence). V was shortened by 1 base and J by 7 bases, with 17 bases between the two germline ends. The CDR3 coding sequence is TGTGCCAGCAGCTTGCAGGGCAGGGGTCAATCTGGCTACACCTTC. Its translation: CASSLQGRGQSGYTF.

As DNA, the CDR3 is TGTGCCAGCAGTCCCAATCCTGGGACTGGCCAAGAGACCCAGTACTTC. Its translation is CASSPNPGTGQETQYF. The chain employs TRBV11-1 and TRBJ2-5; possible D gene TRBD2, 6 bases. V lost 6 bases, J lost 1 base, and 18 bases lay in between. The CDR3 length is 16 residues. CDR1 and CDR2 from the germline V gene are SGHAT and FQDESV (reference sequence).

The J gene is TRBJ1-2, the V gene TRBV24-1, with TRBD1 matching 8 bases. CDR1 is KGHDR, CDR2 SFDVKD, per germline. Trimming at V came to 3 bases and at J to 6 bases, leaving 11 bases not matched to a gene. The CDR3 runs 16 residues. CDR3 protein: CATSDTNPGQGHGYTF. The CDR3 DNA follows: TGTGCCACCAGTGATACTAATCCCGGACAGGGTCATGGCTACACCTTC.

This clone has only one observation. CDR3 amino acids: CASSPTGNTIYF. The CDR3, as DNA: TGTGCCAGCAGCCCCACTGGAAACACCATATATTTT. The rearrangement joins TRBV5-8 to TRBJ1-3; no clear D gene. The CDR3 sequence is 12 residues long. Trimming stripped 4 bases from V and 2 bases from J, with 4 bases between. The germline gives CDR1 SGHTS, CDR2 YDEGEE.

V is TRBV5-1 and J is TRBJ2-5; TRBD2 matches 7 bases. This CDR3 comprises 14 residues. After removal of 1 base from V and 3 bases from J, the junction contained 3 bases not matched to a gene. CDR1 SGHRS and CDR2 YFSETQ come from the germline V gene. Written as DNA, the CDR3 is TGCGCCAGCAGCTTGTTGGCGGGGGAAGAGACCCAGTACTTC. Residues: CASSLLAGEETQYF. Full variable domain (missing parts from reference TRBV5-1 and TRBJ2-5): KAGVTQTPRYLIKTRGQQVTLSCSPISGHRSVSWYQQTPGQGLQFLFEYFSETQRNKGNFPGRFSGRQFSNSRSEMNVSTLELGDSALYLCASSLLAGEETQYFGPGTRLLVL.

V and J are TRBV27 and TRBJ1-5, with 8 bases aligning to TRBD1. Germline loops: CDR1 MNHEY, CDR2 SMNVEV (reference sequence). The CDR3 is 17 residues long. The trim removed 0 bases at V and 2 bases at J, leaving 6 bases unmatched. CDR3 in DNA: TGTGCCAGCAGTTTATCGTCCCAGGGGGCAGGCAATCAGCCCCAGCATTTT. Residues: CASSLSSQGAGNQPQHF.

CDR3 protein: CASSFPSGYGYTF. CDR3 nucleotides: TGTGCCAGCAGTTTTCCCAGCGGATATGGCTACACCTTC. The chain joins TRBV12-3 or TRBV12-4 to TRBJ1-2; D ambiguous. Between the trimmed V and J ends, which lost 3 bases and 5 bases, there was a span of 10 bases. This CDR3 contains 13 residues.

The chain has TRBV4-3 and TRBJ2-2; weak D call: TRBD1 (6 bases). Germline CDR1 is LGHNA and CDR2 is YSLEER. Trimming left V 0 bases short and J 5 bases short, with 7 bases between. This CDR3 contains 14 residues. The CDR3 loop is CASSQDTGTGELFF. CDR3 bases: TGCGCCAGCAGCCAAGACACAGGGACCGGGGAGCTGTTTTTT.

The chain couples TRBV11-1 to TRBJ2-1; possibly TRBD1 for D (8 bases). Per germline, CDR1 SGHAT and CDR2 FQDESV (reference sequence). Between the trimmed V and J ends, which lost 5 bases and 7 bases, there was a span of 15 bases. The CDR3 sequence is 14 residues long. The CDR3 DNA is TGTGCCAGCAGCCCCTTACAGGGGGGGAATGAGCAGTTCTTC. This codes for CASSPLQGGNEQFF.

The V and J genes are TRBV29-1 and TRBJ1-4; D not certain. The CDR3 has 15 amino acids. The germline V gene has CDR1 SQVTM and CDR2 ANQGSEA. V lost 5 bases and J 7 bases, leaving 20 bases between the germline ends. The DNA of the CDR3 is TGCAGCGTTCGAGGTGGGGAGGGTACGGGTGAAAAACTGTTTTTT. Its translation is CSVRGGEGTGEKLFF.